This TCR beta chain appears in the sequencing data of a study of cytomegalovirus exposure and HLA in healthy donors. Study at large: An early data release held 79 million or so unique TCRs from HLA-typed donors. The study's findings and limits: Indistinguishable V segments, including TRBV6-2 and TRBV6-3, were excluded. Rare sequences made up most TCRs, while some public TCRs were found in many donors.

Researchers ran the PCR with 60 Vbeta and 13 Jbeta primers. TCRdb keeps only in-frame clones here, not all; method: immunoSEQ multiplex PCR. The table records approximately 100,000 clones, about nine tenths of them present only once. The CDR3 totals 16 residues. Germline V CDR1 and CDR2: PRHDT, FYEKMQ (reference sequence). J was trimmed by 1 base and V by 1 base; bases with no gene match: 5. Of note for this clone: Antigen: not known.

This chain uses TRBV13 with TRBJ1-1; 8 bases are a match to TRBD1. This receptor was identified in a man younger than 40 in good health and CMV-seropositive. The sample comprised PBMCs. In nucleotides, the CDR3 is TGTGCCAGCAGCTTAGATGGGGACAGGAGGAACACTGAAGCTTTCTTT. The encoded protein is CASSLDGDRRNTEAFF.